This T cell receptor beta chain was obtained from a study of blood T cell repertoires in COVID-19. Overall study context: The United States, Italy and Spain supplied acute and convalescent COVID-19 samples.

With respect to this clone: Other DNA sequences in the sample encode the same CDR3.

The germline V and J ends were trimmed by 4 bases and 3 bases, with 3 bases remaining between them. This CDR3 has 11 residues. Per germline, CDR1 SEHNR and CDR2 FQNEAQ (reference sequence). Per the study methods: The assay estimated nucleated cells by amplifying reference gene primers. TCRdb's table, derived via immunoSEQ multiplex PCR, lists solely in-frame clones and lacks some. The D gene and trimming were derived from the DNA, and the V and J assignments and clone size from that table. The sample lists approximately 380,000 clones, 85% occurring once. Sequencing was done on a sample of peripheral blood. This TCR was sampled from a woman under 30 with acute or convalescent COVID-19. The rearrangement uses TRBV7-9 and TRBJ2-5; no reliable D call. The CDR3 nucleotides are TGTGCCAGCAGCTCAGAAGAGACCCAGTACTTC. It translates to CASSSEETQYF.